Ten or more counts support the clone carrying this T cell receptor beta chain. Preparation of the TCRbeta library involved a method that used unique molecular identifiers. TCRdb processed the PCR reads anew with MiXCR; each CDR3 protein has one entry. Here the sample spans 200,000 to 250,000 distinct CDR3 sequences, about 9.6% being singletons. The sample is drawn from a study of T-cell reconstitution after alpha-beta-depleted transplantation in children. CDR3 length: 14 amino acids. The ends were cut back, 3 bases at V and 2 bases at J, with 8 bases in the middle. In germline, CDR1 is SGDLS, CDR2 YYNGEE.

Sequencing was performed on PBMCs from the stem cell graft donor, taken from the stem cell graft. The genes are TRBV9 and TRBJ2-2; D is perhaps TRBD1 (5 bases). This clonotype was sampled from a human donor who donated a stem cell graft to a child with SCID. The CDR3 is CASSERTNTGELFF. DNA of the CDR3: TGTGCCAGCAGCGAAAGGACAAACACCGGGGAGCTGTTTTTT.